This paragraph covers one T cell receptor beta chain sequence. This entry comes from a study of blood T cell repertoires in COVID-19. About the research overall: PBMCs, B-cell-depleted T cells, or T cells provided the cDNA or gDNA that made up the material.

Authors' data handling: Nucleated cell counts were estimated from reference gene primer amplification. The data were produced by immunoSEQ multiplex PCR, yet TCRdb's version contains in-frame clones alone and is incomplete. For V, J and clone size, that table is used; D and trimming come from the DNA. The table records roughly 300,000 clones, over 80% of them present only once. Trimming took 1 base from V and 8 from J; bases not matched to a gene: 3. This CDR3 is 14 amino acids long. CDR1 and CDR2 from the germline V gene are LGHNA and YNFKEQ. This rearrangement joins TRBV4-2 to TRBJ1-2, with 11 bases matching TRBD1. This receptor was taken from a woman aged 40 to 55 who had recovered from COVID-19. Sequencing used peripheral blood. The CDR3 nucleotides read TGTGCCAGCAGCCAAGGGGACAGGGGGACCGGCTACACCTTC. This translates into CASSQGDRGTGYTF.